Following are 10 T cell receptor beta chains from one sample sequenced in a study of technical replicates of blood from a few donors (dated by TCRdb to about 2017). Receptor amplification or capture employed the immunoSEQ multiplex PCR assay. Here the immuneACCESS table is served through TCRdb, limited to in-frame sequences with V and J called. Missing clones are a known gap in these copies; in checked studies unresolved V genes cover under half, and the rest lacks a known reason. The sample has about 75,000 clones on record, roughly 90% of them singletons. Roughly 0.41% of the sample is in the top ten clones. Sequencing was carried out using T cells isolated from PBMCs. These TCRs come from a human donor in good health.

The genes are TRBV5-1 and TRBJ2-1; D gene ambiguous. The V end lost 6 bases, the J end lost 6 bases, and 4 bases lay between the germline ends. CDR3 length equals 10 residues. CDR1 and CDR2 from the germline V gene are SGHRS and YFSETQ. CDR3 bases: TGCGCCAGCACAGGCAATGAGCAGTTCTTC. Encoded protein: CASTGNEQFF. Filled out from reference TRBV5-1 and TRBJ2-1, the complete variable domain reads KAGVTQTPRYLIKTRGQQVTLSCSPISGHRSVSWYQQTPGQGLQFLFEYFSETQRNKGNFPGRFSGRQFSNSRSEMNVSTLELGDSALYLCASTGNEQFFGPGTRLTVL.

CDR3 residues: CASSLARITQYF. CDR3 bases: TGTGCCAGCAGCTTAGCCAGGATAACCCAGTACTTC. The chain has TRBV7-2 and TRBJ2-5; D gene uncertain. The CDR3 is made up of 12 amino acids. V was trimmed by 0 bases and J by 8 bases, leaving 7 bases between them. Per germline, CDR1 SGHTA and CDR2 FQGNSA.

The genes are TRBV27 and TRBJ1-2, with TRBD1 identical over 7 bases. The CDR3 length is 13 residues. The germline V gene has CDR1 MNHEY and CDR2 SMNVEV (reference sequence). The V gene end was trimmed by 10 bases and the J gene end by 4 bases; junction bases not matched to a gene: 9. The CDR3 DNA is TGTGCCACTAAGACAGGGAACGGCTATGGCTACACCTTC. This encodes CATKTGNGYGYTF.

The genes are TRBV28 and TRBJ1-1, with a tentative D call TRBD1 (5 bases). V was pared by 5 bases and J by 1 base, with 8 bases between. The CDR3 contains 13 residues. Germline loops: CDR1 MDHEN, CDR2 SYDVKM. CDR3 loop: CASSGQANTEAFF. The CDR3 DNA sequence: TGTGCCAGCAGTGGACAAGCGAACACTGAAGCTTTCTTT.

The chain carries TRBV27 and TRBJ1-1; 9 nucleotides agree with TRBD1. CDR1 and CDR2 from the germline V gene are MNHEY and SMNVEV (reference sequence). The trim removed 4 bases at V and 4 bases at J, leaving 4 bases unmatched. The CDR3 runs 14 residues. CDR3 in amino acids: CASSYQQGATEAFF. CDR3 DNA sequence: TGTGCCAGCAGTTATCAACAGGGGGCCACTGAAGCTTTCTTT.

The V gene is TRBV4-1, the J gene TRBJ2-1; D is unresolved. CDR1 and CDR2 from the germline V gene are MGHRA and YSYEKL. Trimming took off 1 base at V and 5 bases at J, with 18 bases between the two ends. The CDR3 is made up of 17 amino acids. The CDR3 region has the DNA TGCGCCAGCAGCCAAGGATTTTTGGCGTCGCAGGACAATGAGCAGTTCTTC. This codes for CASSQGFLASQDNEQFF.

The V gene is TRBV5-4, the J gene TRBJ2-1; the D gene is possibly TRBD2 (6 bases). V gave up 1 base and J gave up 4 bases, with 15 bases separating them. The CDR3 consists of 16 residues. CDR1 is SGHNT, CDR2 YYREEE, per germline (reference sequence). The CDR3: CASSLRRESGYNEQFF. For the CDR3, the DNA is TGTGCCAGCAGCTTGAGGCGGGAATCAGGTTACAATGAGCAGTTCTTC.

Here the CDR3 reads CASGREPREKLFF. The DNA for the CDR3 is TGTGCTAGTGGCCGAGAACCCCGGGAAAAACTGTTTTTT. The rearrangement joins TRBV12-5 to TRBJ1-4; D unclear. Germline values: CDR1 LGHNT, CDR2 FRNRAP. Trimming stripped 6 bases from V and 8 bases from J, with 13 bases between. This CDR3 region has 13 residues. Drawing the rest from reference TRBV12-5 and TRBJ1-4, the complete variable domain is DARVTQTPRHKVTEMGQEVTMRCQPILGHNTVFWYRQTMMQGLELLAYFRNRAPLDDSGMPKDRFSAEMPDATLATLKIQPSEPRDSAVYFCASGREPREKLFFGSGTQLSVL.

The V call is TRBV19, the J call TRBJ1-2, with 7 bases fitting TRBD1. CDR3 size: 15 residues. Germline values: CDR1 LNHDA, CDR2 SQIVND (reference sequence). With 2 bases clipped from V and 4 bases from J, the junction kept 7 bases outside the gene matches. As DNA, the CDR3 is TGTGCCAGTAGTATACACCGGGACAGACTCTATGGCTACACCTTC. Protein: CASSIHRDRLYGYTF.

The rearrangement joins TRBV19 to TRBJ1-2, with 7 bases identical to TRBD1. The CDR3 spans 15 residues. Germline trimming cut 5 bases from V and 3 bases from J; bases unmatched to any gene: 9. Germline CDR1 and CDR2: LNHDA and SQIVND (reference sequence). CDR3 coding DNA: TGTGCCAGTAGTCCCGACAGGGTTGGTGACTATGGCTACACCTTC. Protein product: CASSPDRVGDYGYTF.